This passage covers 11 T cell receptor beta chains from one sample sequenced in a study of memory CD4+ T cells and cytomegalovirus serostatus. Repertoires were generated with immunoSEQ multiplex PCR, while TCRdb's copy carries only in-frame clones and drops some. The sample includes some 50,000 clones, roughly 72% of them seen just once. Single viable CD3+CD4+CD8-CD45RO+ cells were sorted as the memory CD4+ T cells. Sample: memory CD4+ T cells from blood. Source of these receptors: an adult in good health and CMV-seropositive.

This clone showed up just a few times. The germline gene is not matched at one end of the junction; a read error may be the cause. V gene TRBV7-7 combines with J gene TRBJ2-6; D unclear. The CDR3 runs 12 residues. Germline values: CDR1 SSHAT, CDR2 FNYEAQ (reference sequence). CDR3 region: CASSLVNGVLTF. The CDR3 nucleotides read TGTGCTAGCAGCTTAGTGAATGGCGTCCTGACTTTC.

This chain links TRBV5-1 with TRBJ2-5; D gene unclear. This CDR3 region has 14 residues. The V gene lost 0 bases and the J gene lost 5 bases, with 11 bases spanning the gap. CDR1 SGHRS and CDR2 YFSETQ come from the germline V gene. CDR3 nucleotide sequence: TGCGCCAGCAGCTTGGAAGGGCTTGGGGAGACCCAGTACTTC. It encodes CASSLEGLGETQYF.

V is TRBV11-2 and J is TRBJ2-5; 8 positions agree with TRBD2. The CDR3 loop spans 15 amino acids. Germline CDR1 reads SGHAT; CDR2 reads FQNNGV. J gave up 5 bases and V 1 base, and 6 bases lay outside the gene matches. CDR3 DNA sequence: TGTGCCAGCAGCTTAGCGGGGGGGCCTCCCGAGACCCAGTACTTC. This encodes CASSLAGGPPETQYF.

This clone was found a few times. V and J are TRBV5-4 and TRBJ2-5; D gene uncertain. In germline, CDR1 is SGHNT, CDR2 YYREEE (reference sequence). Trimming cost V 3 bases and J 2 bases, with 5 bases left between them. CDR3 length: 12 residues. The CDR3 loop is CASSSGQETQYF. DNA for the CDR3: TGTGCCAGCAGCTCGGGTCAAGAGACCCAGTACTTC.

The V gene is TRBV7-2, the J gene TRBJ2-7; D is unresolved. The CDR3 is 13 residues long. Germline values: CDR1 SGHTA, CDR2 FQGNSA. The V and J ends lost 5 bases and 6 bases respectively, with 14 bases between them. The DNA for the CDR3 is TGTGCCAGCAGCCCCGAAATAGTACGCGAGCAGTACTTC. Protein sequence: CASSPEIVREQYF. The full variable domain, rest sourced from reference TRBV7-2 and TRBJ2-7, is GAGVSQSPSNKVTEKGKDVELRCDPISGHTALYWYRQSLGQGLEFLIYFQGNSAPDKSGLPSDRFSAERTGGSVSTLTIQRTQQEDSAVYLCASSPEIVREQYFGPGTRLTVT.

The chain joins TRBV19 to TRBJ2-2, with D perhaps TRBD1 (6 bases). Per germline, CDR1 LNHDA and CDR2 SQIVND (reference sequence). CDR3 length: 15 residues. Trimming removed 7 bases at V and 2 bases at J, with 14 bases between. The CDR3 DNA reads TGTGCCAGTACCTCGGACAGCCGTAACACCGGGGAGCTGTTTTTT. Translation: CASTSDSRNTGELFF.

The rearrangement uses TRBV10-1 and TRBJ1-6, with 7 bases that match TRBD1. CDR1 and CDR2 from the germline V gene are WNHNN and SYGVQD (reference sequence). Trimming took 4 bases from V and 7 from J; bases not matched to a gene: 4. The CDR3 has 14 residues. CDR3 protein: CASSGQGWNSPLHF. The CDR3 DNA reads TGCGCCAGCAGTGGACAGGGTTGGAATTCACCCCTCCACTTT.

This clone was seen only a few times. J is TRBJ1-5 and V is TRBV6-1; TRBD1 matches at 9 bases. The germline V gene encodes CDR1 MNHNS and CDR2 SASEGT. V dropped 4 bases and J dropped 2; count of bases not matched to a gene: 3. The CDR3 sequence is 15 residues long. The CDR3 coding sequence is TGTGCCAGCAGTGGGTGGACAGGGGGCAATCAGCCCCAGCATTTT. Amino acids: CASSGWTGGNQPQHF.

In this sample, this clone turned up a few times. The CDR3 is CASSSDRVDQPQHF. CDR3 nucleotides: TGTGCCAGCAGTTCGGACAGGGTCGATCAGCCCCAGCATTTT. This chain connects TRBV2 to TRBJ1-5, with 8 bases that match TRBD1. V shed 5 bases, J shed 5 bases, and the junction held 5 bases outside the gene matches. This CDR3 is 14 amino acids long. The germline V gene has CDR1 SNHLY and CDR2 FYNNEI.

The J gene is TRBJ2-4, the V gene TRBV7-2; D not resolved. The length of the CDR3 is 14 residues. Trimming removed 5 bases from V and 0 bases from J, with 8 bases in between. The germline V gene encodes CDR1 SGHTA and CDR2 FQGNSA. In DNA form, the CDR3 reads TGTGCCAGCAGCCGCCGGCTAGCCAAAAACATTCAGTACTTC. Its translation is CASSRRLAKNIQYF. The full variable domain, with the rest looked up from reference TRBV7-2 and TRBJ2-4, is GAGVSQSPSNKVTEKGKDVELRCDPISGHTALYWYRQSLGQGLEFLIYFQGNSAPDKSGLPSDRFSAERTGGSVSTLTIQRTQQEDSAVYLCASSRRLAKNIQYFGAGTRLSVL.

This sequence joins TRBV5-1 and TRBJ1-5; no definite D call. CDR1 is SGHRS and CDR2 is YFSETQ in the germline V gene. V was clipped by 5 bases and J by 2 bases, with 14 bases between them. The CDR3 runs to 15 residues. Here the CDR3 reads CASRSGVWGNQPQHF. In nucleotides, the CDR3 is TGCGCCAGCAGATCCGGGGTATGGGGCAATCAGCCCCAGCATTTT.